The T cell receptor (beta chain) described here comes from a study of T cell responses to AZD1222 COVID-19 vaccine. Study outcomes and limitations: Vaccine-associated CD4 TCRs spanned spike, dominant at 160-218 and 743-854. The donors showed a predominance of white British ancestry and of females, with possible underestimation of clonal diversity. Baseline seropositivity characterized only a handful of AZD1222 recipients. Spike-specific TCR repertoires showed rising breadth and depth after two AZD1222 doses.

Only in-frame clones appear in the TCRdb table, and some are missing; sequencing was by immunoSEQ multiplex PCR. The sample yields about 100,000 clones, around nine tenths seen once. Of note for this clone: The antigen is not known.

The length of the CDR3 is 15 residues. V was pared by 7 bases and J by 4 bases, with 17 bases between. CDR1 and CDR2 (germline): SNHLY, FYNNEI. This chain joins TRBV2 and TRBJ2-1; weak D call: TRBD2 (6 bases). This receptor was obtained from an adult in good health. The sample in question was peripheral blood, obtained on day 0 of AZD1222 vaccination. In DNA form, the CDR3 reads TGTGCCAGCACGGGGGTAAGGGGTTCTTACAATGAGCAGTTCTTC. This encodes CASTGVRGSYNEQFF.